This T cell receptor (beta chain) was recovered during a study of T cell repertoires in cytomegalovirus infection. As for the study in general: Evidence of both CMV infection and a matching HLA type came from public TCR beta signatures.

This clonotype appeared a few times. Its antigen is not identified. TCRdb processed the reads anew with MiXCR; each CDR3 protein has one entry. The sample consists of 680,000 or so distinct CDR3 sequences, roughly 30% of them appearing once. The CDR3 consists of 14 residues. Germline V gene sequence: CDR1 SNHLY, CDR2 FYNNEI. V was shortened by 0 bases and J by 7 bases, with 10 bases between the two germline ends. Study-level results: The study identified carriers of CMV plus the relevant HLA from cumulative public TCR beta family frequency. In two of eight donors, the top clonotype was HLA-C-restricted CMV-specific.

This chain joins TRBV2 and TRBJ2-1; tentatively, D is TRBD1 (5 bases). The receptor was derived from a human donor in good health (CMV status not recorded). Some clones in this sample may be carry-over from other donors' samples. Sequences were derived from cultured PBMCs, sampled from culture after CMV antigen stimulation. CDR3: CASSEALQGNEQFF. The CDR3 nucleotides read TGTGCCAGCAGTGAAGCGCTTCAGGGAAATGAGCAGTTCTTC.